This entry features one T cell receptor beta chain sequence. Per germline, CDR1 ENHRY and CDR2 SYGVKD. The CDR3 contains 15 residues. Unmatched junction bases numbered 3, after V lost 2 bases and J lost 7 bases. These data originate in a study of shared clonotypes between healthy human individuals. Data came from immunoSEQ multiplex PCR; TCRdb stores just in-frame clones and leaves some out. The sample shows approximately 2,000,000 clones, 85% to 95% of them seen only once. The source is a man younger than 30 in good health. Some clones in this sample may be carry-over from other donors' samples. Sequenced material: naive CD4+ T cells from PBMCs. As for subset: CD45RA+ positively selected. The rearrangement links TRBV10-3 to TRBJ1-6; TRBD1 aligns across 9 bases. As DNA, the CDR3 is TGTGCCATCAGTGAGGGGACAGGGCAAAATTCACCCCTCCACTTT. Protein: CAISEGTGQNSPLHF.